The 9 T cell receptor beta chains presented below share a single source sample, sequenced in a study of graft-versus-host responses after intestinal transplantation. The antigens these receptors bind are not known. Libraries were prepared by immunoSEQ multiplex PCR; TCRdb keeps only in-frame clonotypes and omits some of them. The sample has 60,000 to 65,000 clones, approximately 90% seen once; the top ten hold roughly 1.5%. The sample was unstimulated CD8+ T cells sorted from spleen or lymph node cells, taken before transplant. These receptors were obtained from a human donor who was the organ donor for an intestinal transplant.

The chain carries TRBV9 and TRBJ1-2, with a weak D call TRBD1 (5 bases). Looked up from germline, CDR1 is SGDLS and CDR2 is YYNGEE. Trimming took 0 bases from V and 4 from J, leaving 22 bases between them. CDR3 length: 18 amino acids. As DNA, the CDR3 is TGTGCCAGCAGCGTAGGGGATGGTGCCAGGGAAGGTTCCTATGGCTACACCTTC. Its protein product is CASSVGDGAREGSYGYTF.

The chain employs TRBV18 and TRBJ2-7; tentative D call: TRBD2 (6 bases). The germline V and J ends were trimmed by 6 bases and 2 bases, with 17 bases remaining between them. The CDR3 loop spans 15 amino acids. The germline V gene encodes CDR1 KGHSH and CDR2 LQKENI. Here the CDR3 DNA reads TGTGCCAGCTCCCCTGCCGGGACTCCGCCCTACGAGCAGTACTTC. It codes for CASSPAGTPPYEQYF.

In this sample, this clone turned up a few times. The chain couples TRBV2 to TRBJ1-2; tentatively, D is TRBD1 (6 bases). From germline, CDR1 is SNHLY and CDR2 FYNNEI. The CDR3 runs 14 residues. Trimming stripped 6 bases from V and 3 bases from J, with 14 bases between. Here the CDR3 reads CASRGQSSYYGYTF. In DNA, the CDR3 is TGTGCCAGCAGAGGACAGTCATCTTACTATGGCTACACCTTC.

This chain links TRBV5-5 with TRBJ1-3, with 7 bases lining up with TRBD1. The junction had 4 bases not matched to a gene; V was cut back by 3 bases and J by 4 bases. Germline V gene sequence: CDR1 SGHKS, CDR2 YYEKEE (reference sequence). The CDR3 loop spans 14 amino acids. The chain's CDR3 is CASSSTGAGNTIYF. For the CDR3, the DNA is TGTGCCAGCAGCTCCACAGGGGCAGGAAACACCATATATTTT.

The chain is built from TRBV11-1 and TRBJ2-1; perhaps TRBD2 as D (5 bases). Germline lookup yields CDR1 SGHAT and CDR2 FQDESV (reference sequence). The CDR3 spans 13 residues. Trimming left V 6 bases short and J 9 bases short, with 15 bases between. The CDR3: CASSQTSFGEQFF. The CDR3 DNA follows: TGTGCCAGCAGTCAAACTAGTTTCGGTGAGCAGTTCTTC.

The rearrangement links TRBV9 to TRBJ2-1, with TRBD2 matching over 11 bases. The ends lost 4 bases at V and 8 bases at J; junction bases unmatched: 11. The length of the CDR3 is 16 residues. Germline CDR1 SGDLS, CDR2 YYNGEE. The CDR3 protein is CASSTRSSGRFYEQFF. CDR3 coding DNA: TGTGCCAGCAGCACACGATCTAGCGGGAGGTTCTATGAGCAGTTCTTC.

The chain combines TRBV7-3 with TRBJ2-1, with D possibly matching TRBD2 (6 bases). Per the germline V gene, CDR1 is SGHTA and CDR2 is FQGTGA. Trimming took off 5 bases at V and 4 bases at J, with 12 bases between the two ends. This CDR3 has 14 amino acids. CDR3 nucleotide sequence: TGTGCCAGCAGCCTCGCTGCGGGGTACAATGAGCAGTTCTTC. It is translated as CASSLAAGYNEQFF.

This sequence joins TRBV7-3 and TRBJ2-3, with 13 bases matching TRBD2. V shed 3 bases, J shed 0 bases, and the junction held 6 bases outside the gene matches. The germline gives CDR1 SGHTA, CDR2 FQGTGA. This CDR3 region has 18 residues. CDR3: CASSFWGLAGSSTDTQYF. CDR3 nucleotides: TGTGCCAGCAGCTTCTGGGGACTAGCGGGATCTAGCACAGATACGCAGTATTTT.

This rearrangement joins TRBV7-9 to TRBJ2-2, with 9 bases identical to TRBD2. The CDR3 extends over 15 amino acids. V lost 5 bases, J lost 5 bases, and 6 bases stayed unmatched. Germline lookup yields CDR1 SEHNR and CDR2 FQNEAQ (reference sequence). The CDR3 is CASSLSSGATGELFF. The CDR3 DNA reads as TGTGCCAGCAGCCTATCTAGCGGGGCAACCGGGGAGCTGTTTTTT.